The clone carrying this T cell receptor (beta chain) was picked up one time. This specimen comes from a study of blood T cell repertoires in COVID-19. As handled by the study authors: Amplifying reference gene primers gave estimates of nucleated cell counts. Sequenced by immunoSEQ multiplex PCR; TCRdb stores in-frame clones only, minus some. The DNA gave D and trimming, while V, J and clone size come from that table. The data show around 300,000 clones, over 80% seen once. Ages ranged from about 18 to 100 years, with residence in 20 to 30 US areas. Participants reported their clinical history, and cohort assignment relied on those reports. The study counted Cohort 3 donors as recovered given two negative PCRs, clearance, or symptom resolution. The TCR comes from a man aged 25 to 45 who had recovered from COVID-19. The sequenced material came from PBMCs or T cells enriched from blood (not recorded which).

CDR3 amino acids: CASSQIGGAPYEQYF. In nucleotides, the CDR3 is TGTGCCAGCAGCCAAATCGGGGGGGCCCCCTACGAGCAGTACTTC. The rearrangement links TRBV3-1 (or the pseudogene TRBV3-2) to TRBJ2-7; 8 bases match TRBD2. The CDR3 totals 15 residues. The V gene's germline CDR1 is LGHDT and CDR2 YNNKEL (reference sequence). V shed 2 bases and J 2 bases; nucleotides not matched to a gene: 5.